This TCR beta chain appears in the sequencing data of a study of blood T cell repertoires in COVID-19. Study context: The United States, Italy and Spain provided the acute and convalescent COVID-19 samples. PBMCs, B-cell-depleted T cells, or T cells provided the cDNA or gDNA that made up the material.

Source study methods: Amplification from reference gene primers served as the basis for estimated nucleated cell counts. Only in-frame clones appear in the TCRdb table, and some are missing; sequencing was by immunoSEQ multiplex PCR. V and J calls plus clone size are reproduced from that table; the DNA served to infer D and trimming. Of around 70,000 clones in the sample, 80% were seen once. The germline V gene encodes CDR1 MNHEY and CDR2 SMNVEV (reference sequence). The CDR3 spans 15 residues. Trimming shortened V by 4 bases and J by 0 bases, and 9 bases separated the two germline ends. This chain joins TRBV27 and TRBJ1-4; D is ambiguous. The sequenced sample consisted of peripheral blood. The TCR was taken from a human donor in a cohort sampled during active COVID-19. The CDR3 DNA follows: TGTGCCAGCAGTTCGTCACATGCAACTAATGAAAAACTGTTTTTT. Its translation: CASSSSHATNEKLFF.